This T cell receptor (beta chain) originates from a study of T cells after posttransplantation cyclophosphamide. Whole-study findings and limits: Skin or GI-infiltrating T cells shared few TRB sequences with blood.

This clone was observed many times. The antigen is not known. Clones were sequenced by immunoSEQ multiplex PCR, and TCRdb holds only the in-frame ones, with some missing. Recorded here are approximately 24,000 clones, none singletons. The CDR3 is 16 residues long. Germline CDR1 SGDLS, CDR2 YYNGEE. V shed 4 bases and J 3 bases; nucleotides not matched to a gene: 11. This clonotype was sampled from a man in his fifties in good health, CMV-negative, and a related stem cell transplant donor. The sequencing sample was made of PBMCs. The chain employs TRBV9 and TRBJ2-5; TRBD1 matches 8 bases. CDR3: CASSPGQGPGKETQYF. The DNA for the CDR3 is TGTGCCAGCAGCCCAGGACAGGGCCCAGGAAAAGAGACCCAGTACTTC.